A selection of T cell receptor beta chains follows, all from one sample in a study of blood T cell repertoires in COVID-19. The table came from immunoSEQ multiplex PCR; TCRdb's copy has only in-frame clones and leaves some out. The data hold 200,000 to 250,000 clones, with approximately 78% observed a single time. The material sequenced was peripheral blood. All receptors come from a woman older than 75 with COVID-19, enrolled during active disease. CDR3s include the opening cysteine and the closing phenylalanine or tryptophan. The D gene is left open where the match is weak. Part of the rows lack a size; the others show once, few, many or a class for expanded clones.

size,J,length,V,D,CDR3,DNA
-,TRBJ2-3,15,TRBV2,TRBD2,CASRGTSWGTDTQYF,TGTGCCAGCAGGGGGACTAGCTGGGGCACAGATACGCAGTATTTT
-,TRBJ2-3,12,TRBV18,-,CASSPTVDTQYF,TGTGCCAGCTCACCGACTGTAGATACGCAGTATTTT
-,TRBJ2-7,13,TRBV7-2,-,CASTLTGGTKQYF,TGTGCCAGCACCCTGACCGGGGGAACAAAGCAGTACTTC
-,TRBJ2-1,14,TRBV5-4,-,CASSWQGISNEQFF,TGTGCCAGCAGCTGGCAGGGGATCAGCAATGAGCAGTTCTTC
-,TRBJ2-5,16,TRBV5-1,TRBD1,CASSLSTGVDRGAQYF,TGCGCCAGCAGCTTGTCCACAGGGGTGGATAGGGGAGCCCAATACTTC
-,TRBJ2-5,16,TRBV7-2,TRBD2,CASSLGLAGHQETQYF,TGTGCCAGCAGCCTGGGACTAGCGGGGCACCAAGAGACCCAGTACTTC
-,TRBJ1-2,12,TRBV7-9,-,CASSTGDYGYTF,TGTGCCAGCTCGACGGGGGACTATGGCTACACCTTC
-,TRBJ1-6,14,TRBV7-2,-,CASSLQGSYSPLHF,TGTGCCAGCAGCTTACAGGGATCCTATTCACCCCTCCACTTT
-,TRBJ2-7,14,TRBV9,-,CASSVGGELYEQYF,TGTGCCAGCAGCGTAGGAGGTGAACTCTACGAGCAGTACTTC
-,TRBJ1-5,14,TRBV7-9,TRBD1,CASSLDRGPQPQHF,TGTGCCAGCAGCTTAGACAGGGGGCCTCAGCCCCAGCATTTT
-,TRBJ2-1,16,TRBV6-5,TRBD2,CASSSRGGSSYNEQFF,TGTGCCAGCAGTTCCCGCGGGGGAAGCTCCTACAATGAGCAGTTCTTC
few,TRBJ1-2,14,TRBV7-2,-,CASSITGNNYGYTF,TGTGCCAGCAGCATCACAGGGAATAACTATGGCTACACCTTC
-,TRBJ2-1,15,TRBV6-5,-,CASSPTFRLMGEQFF,TGTGCCAGCAGCCCCACCTTTCGACTAATGGGTGAGCAGTTCTTC
-,TRBJ1-5,16,TRBV6-6,TRBD1,CASSSSRGLSNQPQHF,TGTGCCAGCAGCTCTTCGAGGGGGCTTTCAAATCAGCCCCAGCATTTT
-,TRBJ2-3,15,TRBV13,TRBD2,CASSRTSGGTDTQYF,TGTGCCAGCAGTAGGACTAGCGGGGGCACAGATACGCAGTATTTT
-,TRBJ1-2,13,TRBV12-3/TRBV12-4,-,CASSLRGRYGYTF,TGTGCCAGCAGTTTGAGAGGGAGGTATGGCTACACCTTC
-,TRBJ1-1,17,TRBV7-9,TRBD1,CASSFSFRQGIVTEAFF,TGTGCCAGCAGCTTTAGTTTTAGACAGGGGATAGTCACTGAAGCTTTCTTT
many,TRBJ2-7,13,TRBV11-3,TRBD1,CASSRGQSYEQYF,TGTGCCAGCAGCCGGGGACAGAGCTACGAGCAGTACTTC
-,TRBJ2-1,14,TRBV11-3,-,CASSLGVGGTEQFF,TGTGCCAGCAGCTTAGGGGTGGGAGGTACTGAGCAGTTCTTC
-,TRBJ1-6,14,TRBV6-5,-,CASRKEGRGSPLHF,TGTGCCAGCAGGAAGGAGGGACGAGGGTCACCCCTCCACTTT
few,TRBJ1-5,14,TRBV28,-,CASRPGGEVQPQHF,TGTGCCAGCAGACCTGGGGGGGAAGTCCAGCCCCAGCATTTT
-,TRBJ2-7,15,TRBV7-2,TRBD2,CASSSRTSGTYEQYF,TGTGCCAGCAGCTCCCGGACTAGCGGCACCTACGAGCAGTACTTC
-,TRBJ2-7,16,TRBV19,TRBD2,CASSNPKLAGGGEQYF,TGTGCCAGTAGTAACCCCAAACTAGCGGGAGGAGGCGAGCAGTACTTC
-,TRBJ2-3,14,TRBV18,TRBD2,CASSTGGMTDTQYF,TGTGCCAGCTCAACGGGGGGGATGACAGATACGCAGTATTTT
few,TRBJ1-1,14,TRBV4-1,-,CASSQQRSLSEAFF,TGCGCCAGCAGCCAGCAACGGAGCCTGTCTGAAGCTTTCTTT
once,TRBJ2-5,15,TRBV5-5,-,CASSLRTDPRETQYF,TGTGCCAGCAGCTTGCGAACTGATCCGAGGGAGACCCAGTACTTC
-,TRBJ1-4,17,TRBV11-2,-,CASSLDRQTATNEKLFF,TGTGCCAGCAGCTTAGATCGACAGACTGCAACTAATGAAAAACTGTTTTTT
-,TRBJ1-2,17,TRBV19,-,CASSIDGGTAGGYGYTF,TGTGCCAGTAGTATAGATGGTGGTACAGCCGGGGGCTATGGCTACACCTTC
-,TRBJ1-2,15,TRBV5-1,TRBD1,CASSPSGTGRYGYTF,TGCGCCAGCAGCCCTTCGGGGACAGGTCGCTATGGCTACACCTTC
-,TRBJ1-3,16,TRBV5-1,-,CASSLGPEGGGNTIYF,TGCGCCAGCAGCTTGGGGCCGGAAGGCGGTGGAAACACCATATATTTT
few,TRBJ2-7,14,TRBV11-2,TRBD2,CASRFGLAGGEQYF,TGTGCCAGCAGGTTCGGACTAGCGGGAGGCGAGCAGTACTTC
-,TRBJ1-2,14,TRBV2,TRBD1,CASSNTGGWGGYTF,TGTGCCAGCAGTAACACAGGGGGCTGGGGAGGCTACACCTTC
-,TRBJ1-5,17,TRBV30,-,CAWSRGTGIYSNQPQHF,TGTGCCTGGAGTAGGGGGACCGGGATTTATAGCAATCAGCCCCAGCATTTT
once,TRBJ2-1,15,TRBV9,TRBD1,CASSVDRGSYNEQFF,TGTGCCAGCAGCGTGGACAGGGGCTCCTACAATGAGCAGTTCTTC
-,TRBJ2-5,19,TRBV3-1/TRBV3-2,TRBD2,CASSQAPRLAGDYQETQYF,TGTGCCAGCAGCCAAGCACCACGGCTAGCGGGGGACTACCAAGAGACCCAGTACTTC
-,TRBJ2-1,14,TRBV5-1,-,CASSLVLGVDEQFF,TGCGCCAGCAGCTTGGTACTGGGCGTGGATGAGCAGTTCTTC
-,TRBJ1-6,13,TRBV2,TRBD1,CASKGQGDSPLHF,TGTGCCAGCAAAGGACAGGGGGATTCACCCCTCCACTTT
-,TRBJ2-3,14,TRBV2,-,CASSRGLVTDTQYF,TGTGCCAGCAGTCGTGGTTTAGTCACAGATACGCAGTATTTT
-,TRBJ1-5,13,TRBV4-2,-,CASSQEGGQPQHF,TGTGCCAGCAGCCAAGAAGGGGGACAGCCCCAGCATTTT
once,TRBJ1-2,12,TRBV6-2/TRBV6-3,-,CASSYFVGEDTF,TGTGCCAGCAGTTATTTCGTAGGGGAGGATACCTTC
-,TRBJ2-5,13,TRBV7-3,-,CASSLTGSETQYF,TGTGCCAGCAGCTTAACGGGCTCGGAGACCCAGTACTTC
-,TRBJ1-4,14,TRBV30,-,CAWSQGRLNEKLFF,TGTGCCTGGAGTCAGGGGCGGTTAAATGAAAAACTGTTTTTT
-,TRBJ1-3,16,TRBV5-1,TRBD1,CASSLGPQGSGNTIYF,TGCGCCAGCAGCTTGGGCCCACAGGGGTCCGGAAACACCATATATTTT
-,TRBJ1-1,16,TRBV14,TRBD1,CASSRGQGLGSTEAFF,TGTGCCAGCAGCCGGGGACAGGGGTTAGGATCTACTGAAGCTTTCTTT
-,TRBJ1-1,13,TRBV9,-,CASSAKMNTEAFF,TGTGCCAGCAGCGCTAAAATGAACACTGAAGCTTTCTTT
-,TRBJ2-3,15,TRBV5-4,TRBD2,CASSLALAGTDTQYF,TGTGCCAGCAGCTTGGCACTAGCGGGCACAGATACGCAGTATTTT
-,TRBJ2-1,15,TRBV6-5,TRBD2,CASRGTSAPYNEQFF,TGTGCCAGCAGGGGGACTAGCGCACCCTACAATGAGCAGTTCTTC
-,TRBJ2-1,14,TRBV5-1,-,CASSLEQTYNEQFF,TGCGCCAGCAGCTTGGAACAGACCTACAATGAGCAGTTCTTC
-,TRBJ2-7,15,TRBV15,-,CATSRDRGGTYEQYF,TGTGCCACCAGCAGAGACAGGGGTGGAACCTACGAGCAGTACTTC
many,TRBJ1-1,19,TRBV7-9,TRBD1,CASSPTPGQGMYMRTEAFF,TGTGCCAGCAGCCCCACCCCGGGACAGGGGATGTATATGAGGACTGAAGCTTTCTTT
-,TRBJ1-2,13,TRBV2,-,CASTERSNYGYTF,TGTGCCAGCACCGAGCGGAGTAACTATGGCTACACCTTC